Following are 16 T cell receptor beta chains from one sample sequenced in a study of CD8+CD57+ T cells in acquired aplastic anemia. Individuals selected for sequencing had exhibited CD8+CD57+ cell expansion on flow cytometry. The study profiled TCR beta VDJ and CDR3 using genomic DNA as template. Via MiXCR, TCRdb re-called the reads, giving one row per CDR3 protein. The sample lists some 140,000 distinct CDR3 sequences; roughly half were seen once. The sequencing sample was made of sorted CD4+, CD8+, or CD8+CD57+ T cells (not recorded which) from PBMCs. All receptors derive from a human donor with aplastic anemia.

The chain's CDR3 is CASSGKGTGGNTEAFF. The CDR3 DNA reads as TGTGCCAGCAGTGGGAAGGGGACAGGGGGCAACACTGAAGCTTTCTTT. This chain links TRBV2 with TRBJ1-1, with TRBD1 identical over 12 bases. There are 16 residues in the CDR3. CDR1 and CDR2 (germline): SNHLY, FYNNEI. V lost 4 bases and J lost 2; bases outside the gene matches: 5.

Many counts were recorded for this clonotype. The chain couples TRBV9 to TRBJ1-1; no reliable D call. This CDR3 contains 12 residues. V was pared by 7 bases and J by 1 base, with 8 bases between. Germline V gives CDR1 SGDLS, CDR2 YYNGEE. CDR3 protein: CASQGPNTEAFF. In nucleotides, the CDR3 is TGTGCCAGCCAAGGACCGAACACTGAAGCTTTCTTT.

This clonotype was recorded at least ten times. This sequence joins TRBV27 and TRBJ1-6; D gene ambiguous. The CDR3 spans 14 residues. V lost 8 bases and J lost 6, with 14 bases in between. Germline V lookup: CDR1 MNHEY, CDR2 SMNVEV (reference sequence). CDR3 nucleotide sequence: TGTGCCAGCCGCCCGGGGAGTTCTAATTCACCCCTCCACTTT. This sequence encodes CASRPGSSNSPLHF.

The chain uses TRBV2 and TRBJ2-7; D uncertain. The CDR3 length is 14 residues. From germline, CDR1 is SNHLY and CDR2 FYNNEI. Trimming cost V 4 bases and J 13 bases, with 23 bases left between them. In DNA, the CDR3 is TGTGCCAGCAGTGTCGGCTACGAACAGCCGCGCATTTACTTC. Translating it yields CASSVGYEQPRIYF.

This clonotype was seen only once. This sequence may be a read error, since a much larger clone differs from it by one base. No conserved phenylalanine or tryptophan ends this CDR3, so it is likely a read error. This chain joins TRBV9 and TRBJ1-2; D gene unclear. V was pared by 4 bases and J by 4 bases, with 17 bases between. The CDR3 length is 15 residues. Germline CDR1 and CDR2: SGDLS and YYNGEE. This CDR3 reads CASSPGVIPGYGYTC. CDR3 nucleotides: TGTGCCAGCAGCCCCGGGGTTATCCCAGGCTATGGCTACACCTGC.

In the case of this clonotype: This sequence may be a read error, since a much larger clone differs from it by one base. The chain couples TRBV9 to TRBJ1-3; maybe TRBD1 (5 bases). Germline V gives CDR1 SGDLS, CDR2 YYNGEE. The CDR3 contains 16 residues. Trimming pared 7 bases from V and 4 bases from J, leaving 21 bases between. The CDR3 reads CASGGGTGTSGNTIYF. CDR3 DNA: TGTGCCAGCGGCGGAGGTACCGGGACTTCCGGAAACACCATATATTTT.

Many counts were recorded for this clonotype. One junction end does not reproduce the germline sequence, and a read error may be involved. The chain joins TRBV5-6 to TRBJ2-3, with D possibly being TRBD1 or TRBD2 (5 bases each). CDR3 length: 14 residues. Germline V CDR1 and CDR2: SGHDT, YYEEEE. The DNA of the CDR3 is TGTGCCAGCAGCTTGGCAGGGAAGACCACAGAGGGGCATTTT. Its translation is CASSLAGKTTEGHF.

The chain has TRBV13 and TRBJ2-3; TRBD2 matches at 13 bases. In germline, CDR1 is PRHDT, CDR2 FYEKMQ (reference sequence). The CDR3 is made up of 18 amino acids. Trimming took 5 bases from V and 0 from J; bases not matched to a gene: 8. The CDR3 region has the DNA TGTGCCAGCAGCACCCGGACTAGCGGGGGCCTCAGCACAGATACGCAGTATTTT. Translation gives CASSTRTSGGLSTDTQYF.

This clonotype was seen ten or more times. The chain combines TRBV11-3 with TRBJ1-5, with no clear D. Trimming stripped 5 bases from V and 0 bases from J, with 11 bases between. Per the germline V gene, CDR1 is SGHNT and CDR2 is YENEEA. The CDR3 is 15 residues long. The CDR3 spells CASSPCPGSNQPQHF. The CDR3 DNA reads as TGTGCCAGCAGCCCATGTCCTGGTAGCAATCAGCCCCAGCATTTT. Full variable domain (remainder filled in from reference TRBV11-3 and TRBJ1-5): EAGVVQSPRYKIIEKKQPVAFWCNPISGHNTLYWYLQNLGQGPELLIRYENEEAVDDSQLPKDRFSAERLKGVDSTLKIQPAELGDSAVYLCASSPCPGSNQPQHFGDGTRLSIL.

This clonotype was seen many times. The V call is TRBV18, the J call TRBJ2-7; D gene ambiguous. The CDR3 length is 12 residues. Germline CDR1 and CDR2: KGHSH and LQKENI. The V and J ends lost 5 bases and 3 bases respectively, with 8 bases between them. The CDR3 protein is CASSSYSYEQYF. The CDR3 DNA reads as TGTGCCAGCTCATCCTACAGCTACGAGCAGTACTTC.

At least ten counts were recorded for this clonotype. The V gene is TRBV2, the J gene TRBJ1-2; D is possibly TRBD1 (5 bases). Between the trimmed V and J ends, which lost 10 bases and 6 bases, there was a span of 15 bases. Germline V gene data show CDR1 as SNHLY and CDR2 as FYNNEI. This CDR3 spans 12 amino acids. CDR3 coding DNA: TGTGCCACCCAGGGAGGGTTAGATGGCTACACCTTC. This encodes CATQGGLDGYTF.

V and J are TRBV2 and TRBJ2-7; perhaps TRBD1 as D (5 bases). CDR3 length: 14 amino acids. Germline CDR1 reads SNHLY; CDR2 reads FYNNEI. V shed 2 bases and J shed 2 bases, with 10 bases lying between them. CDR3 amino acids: CASSEFPGPYEQYF. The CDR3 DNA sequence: TGTGCCAGCAGTGAATTCCCAGGGCCCTACGAGCAGTACTTC.

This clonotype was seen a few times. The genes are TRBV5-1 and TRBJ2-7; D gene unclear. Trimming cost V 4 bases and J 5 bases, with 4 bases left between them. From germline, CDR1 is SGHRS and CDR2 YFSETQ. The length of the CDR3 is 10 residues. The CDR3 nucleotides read TGCGCCAGCAGCAGGAACGAGCAGTACTTC. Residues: CASSRNEQYF.

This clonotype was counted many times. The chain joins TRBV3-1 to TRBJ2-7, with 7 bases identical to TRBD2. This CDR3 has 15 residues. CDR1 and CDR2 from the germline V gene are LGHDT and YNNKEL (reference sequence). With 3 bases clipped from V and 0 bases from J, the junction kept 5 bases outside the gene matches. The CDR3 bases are TGTGCCAGCAGCCACGTGGGGGGGAGCTCCTACGAGCAGTACTTC. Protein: CASSHVGGSSYEQYF.

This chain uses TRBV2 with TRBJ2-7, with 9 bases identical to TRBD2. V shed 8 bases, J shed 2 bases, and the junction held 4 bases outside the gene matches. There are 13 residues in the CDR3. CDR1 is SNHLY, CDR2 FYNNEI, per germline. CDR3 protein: CASEAGGTYEQYF. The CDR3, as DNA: TGTGCCAGCGAGGCGGGGGGGACCTACGAGCAGTACTTC.

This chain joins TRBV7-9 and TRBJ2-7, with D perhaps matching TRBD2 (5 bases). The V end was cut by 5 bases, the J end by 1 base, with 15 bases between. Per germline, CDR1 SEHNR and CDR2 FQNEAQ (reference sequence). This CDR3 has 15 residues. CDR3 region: CASSRLGDRSYEQYF. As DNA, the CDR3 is TGTGCCAGCAGCCGTCTGGGAGATCGGTCCTACGAGCAGTACTTC. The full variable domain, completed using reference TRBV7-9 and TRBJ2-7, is DTGVSQNPRHKITKRGQNVTFRCDPISEHNRLYWYRQTLGQGPEFLTYFQNEAQLEKSRLLSDRFSAERPKGSFSTLEIQRTEQGDSAMYLCASSRLGDRSYEQYFGPGTRLTVT.